This T cell receptor beta chain was sequenced for a study of CD8 T cells in ankylosing spondylitis. Findings and limits, study-wide: Characteristic of ankylosing spondylitis blood, it appeared, was a TCR beta motif comprising eight highly homologous variants. Clones tied to disease were said to be significantly enriched in matched ankylosing spondylitis synovial fluid.

This clonotype was recorded at least ten times. Antigen specificity is unknown. TCRdb reprocessed the 5' RACE reads with MiXCR, giving one entry per CDR3 protein. The sample includes some 85,000 distinct CDR3 sequences, about 9% of them seen just once. Germline trimming cut 6 bases from V and 4 bases from J; bases unmatched to any gene: 15. The CDR3 sequence is 16 residues long. The V gene's germline CDR1 is SQVTM and CDR2 ANQGSEA. The rearrangement uses TRBV29-1 and TRBJ2-1; TRBD2 agrees at 7 bases. Sequenced material: blood, either unsorted or a sorted T cell fraction (not recorded which). This receptor was taken from a male donor with ankylosing spondylitis. The CDR3 spells CSVLGSSGVTYNEQFF. DNA for the CDR3: TGCAGCGTCTTGGGGTCTAGCGGAGTAACTTACAATGAGCAGTTCTTC.